Shown below are 5 T cell receptor beta chains from a single sample sequenced in a study of immune evolution from preneoplasia to lung adenocarcinoma. Produced via immunoSEQ multiplex PCR; TCRdb's table is partial and in-frame only. The table shows 4,400 or so clones, with roughly 86% occurring only once. Sequencing was done on a sample of FFPE minimally invasive lung adenocarcinoma tissue. These receptors all stem from a donor at least 70 years old with lung adenocarcinoma.

V is TRBV5-1 and J is TRBJ2-3, with D possibly being TRBD2 (5 bases). V was shortened by 1 base and J by 0 bases, with 9 bases between the two germline ends. The CDR3 is 15 residues long. The V gene's germline CDR1 is SGHRS and CDR2 YFSETQ. CDR3 region: CASSLLRTSTDTQYF. The CDR3 nucleotides are TGCGCCAGCAGCTTGCTGAGGACTAGCACAGATACGCAGTATTTT.

The chain employs TRBV5-5 and TRBJ2-7; 13 nucleotides match TRBD2. CDR3 length: 15 amino acids. Germline-derived CDR1 and CDR2 are SGHKS and YYEKEE (reference sequence). The ends lost 4 bases at V and 3 bases at J; junction bases unmatched: 4. The CDR3 here is CASSTGLAGLYEQYF. For the CDR3, the DNA is TGTGCCAGCAGCACGGGACTAGCGGGACTCTACGAGCAGTACTTC.

The rearrangement uses TRBV7-6 and TRBJ2-7; 12 bases match TRBD2. CDR3 size: 15 residues. Germline loops: CDR1 SGHVS, CDR2 FNYEAQ. Trimming at V came to 5 bases and at J to 4 bases, leaving 6 bases not matched to a gene. Here the CDR3 DNA reads TGTGCCAGCAGCCCCACGACTAGCGGGAGTTACGAGCAGTACTTC. This translates into CASSPTTSGSYEQYF. Full variable domain (outside the CDR3, taken from reference TRBV7-6 and TRBJ2-7): GAGVSQSPRYKVTKRGQDVALRCDPISGHVSLYWYRQALGQGPEFLTYFNYEAQQDKSGLPNDRFSAERPEGSISTLTIQRTEQRDSAMYRCASSPTTSGSYEQYFGPGTRLTVT.

This chain connects TRBV5-1 to TRBJ1-1, with D possibly being TRBD1 (5 bases). The CDR3 consists of 13 residues. Trimming took off 1 base at V and 9 bases at J, with 13 bases between the two ends. CDR1 and CDR2 from the germline V gene are SGHRS and YFSETQ. CDR3 nucleotide sequence: TGCGCCAGCAGCTTGCAGGATAGGGGAAAAGCTTTCTTT. Translation: CASSLQDRGKAFF.

This chain uses TRBV20-1 with TRBJ2-5, with D unclear. The germline V and J ends were trimmed by 3 bases and 4 bases, with 6 bases remaining between them. CDR1 DFQATT and CDR2 SNEGSKA come from the germline V gene (reference sequence). This CDR3 is built from 11 residues. CDR3 region: CSASLRETQYF. The CDR3 DNA reads as TGCAGTGCTAGCCTAAGAGAGACCCAGTACTTC.